What follows describes a single T cell receptor (beta chain). Some clones are missing from TCRdb's copy, which holds only in-frame ones; the method was immunoSEQ multiplex PCR. This sample carries 150,000 to 250,000 clones, 70% to 80% of them seen once, and the ten largest clones take almost 6%. These data originate in a study of blood T cell repertoires in COVID-19. About the research overall: Researchers got acute and convalescent COVID-19 samples from the United States, Italy and Spain.

This CDR3 spans 13 amino acids. V lost 0 bases and J 6 bases, leaving 9 bases between the germline ends. Germline-derived CDR1 and CDR2 are SGHTA and FQGNSA. The TCR was taken from a woman between 35 and 50 years old with COVID-19, enrolled during active disease. The J gene is TRBJ2-7, the V gene TRBV7-2, with a weak D call TRBD1 (5 bases). What was sequenced was peripheral blood. The CDR3 sequence is CASSLAVGREQYF. In nucleotides, the CDR3 is TGTGCCAGCAGCTTAGCGGTGGGGCGCGAGCAGTACTTC.